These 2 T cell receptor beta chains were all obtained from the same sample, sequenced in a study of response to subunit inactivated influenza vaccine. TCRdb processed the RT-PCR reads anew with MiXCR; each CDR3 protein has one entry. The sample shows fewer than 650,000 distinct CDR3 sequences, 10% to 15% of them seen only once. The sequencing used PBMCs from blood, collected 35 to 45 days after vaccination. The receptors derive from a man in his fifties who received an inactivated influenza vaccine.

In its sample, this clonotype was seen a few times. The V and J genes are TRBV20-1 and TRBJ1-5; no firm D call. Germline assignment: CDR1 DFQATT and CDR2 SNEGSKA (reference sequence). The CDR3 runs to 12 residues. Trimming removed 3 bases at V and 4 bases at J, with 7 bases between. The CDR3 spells CSASMENQPQHF. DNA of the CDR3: TGCAGTGCTAGTATGGAAAATCAGCCCCAGCATTTT.

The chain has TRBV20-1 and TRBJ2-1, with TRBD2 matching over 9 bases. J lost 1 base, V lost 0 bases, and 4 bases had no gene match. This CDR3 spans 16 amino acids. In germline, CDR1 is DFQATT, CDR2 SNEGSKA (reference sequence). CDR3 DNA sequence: TGCAGTGCTAGAGAGTATACTAGCGGGTCCTACAATGAGCAGTTCTTC. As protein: CSAREYTSGSYNEQFF.